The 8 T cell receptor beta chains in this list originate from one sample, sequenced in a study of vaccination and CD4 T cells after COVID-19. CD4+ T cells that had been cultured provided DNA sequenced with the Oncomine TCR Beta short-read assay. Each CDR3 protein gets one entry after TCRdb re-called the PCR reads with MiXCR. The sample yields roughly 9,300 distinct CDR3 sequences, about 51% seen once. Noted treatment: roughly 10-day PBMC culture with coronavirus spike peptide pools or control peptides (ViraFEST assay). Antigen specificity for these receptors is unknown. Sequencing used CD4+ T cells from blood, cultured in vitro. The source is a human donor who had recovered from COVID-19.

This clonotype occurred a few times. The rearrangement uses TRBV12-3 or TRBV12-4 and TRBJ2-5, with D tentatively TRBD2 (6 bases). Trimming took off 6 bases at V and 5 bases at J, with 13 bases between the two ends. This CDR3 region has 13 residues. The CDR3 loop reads CASRGSGGETQYF. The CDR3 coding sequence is TGTGCCAGCAGGGGATCTGGGGGGGAGACCCAGTACTTC.

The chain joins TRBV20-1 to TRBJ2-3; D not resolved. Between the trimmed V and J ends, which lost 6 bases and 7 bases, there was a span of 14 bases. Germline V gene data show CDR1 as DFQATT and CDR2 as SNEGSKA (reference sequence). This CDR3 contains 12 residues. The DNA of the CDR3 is TGCAGTGCCCCGCTGGGGATTTATACGCAGTATTTT. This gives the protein CSAPLGIYTQYF.

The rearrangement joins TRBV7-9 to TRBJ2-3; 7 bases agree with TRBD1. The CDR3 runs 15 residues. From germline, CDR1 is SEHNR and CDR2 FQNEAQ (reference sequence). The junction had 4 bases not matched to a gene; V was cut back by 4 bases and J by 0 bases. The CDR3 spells CASSSWTGSTDTQYF. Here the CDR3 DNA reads TGTGCCAGCAGCTCGTGGACAGGTAGCACAGATACGCAGTATTTT.

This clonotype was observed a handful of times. CDR3 sequence (DNA): TGTGCCAGCAGCCTAGCGGCCCGCACAGATACGCAGTATTTT. Translated: CASSLAARTDTQYF. This chain connects TRBV11-3 to TRBJ2-3, with 7 bases fitting TRBD2. Per the germline V gene, CDR1 is SGHNT and CDR2 is YENEEA. This CDR3 is built from 14 residues. The trim removed 5 bases at V and 1 base at J, leaving 3 bases unmatched.

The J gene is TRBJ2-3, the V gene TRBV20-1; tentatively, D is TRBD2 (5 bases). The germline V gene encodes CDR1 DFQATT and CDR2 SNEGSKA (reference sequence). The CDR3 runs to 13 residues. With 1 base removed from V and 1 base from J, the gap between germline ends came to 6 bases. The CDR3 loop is CSARVGGTDTQYF. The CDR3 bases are TGCAGTGCTAGAGTGGGAGGCACAGATACGCAGTATTTT.

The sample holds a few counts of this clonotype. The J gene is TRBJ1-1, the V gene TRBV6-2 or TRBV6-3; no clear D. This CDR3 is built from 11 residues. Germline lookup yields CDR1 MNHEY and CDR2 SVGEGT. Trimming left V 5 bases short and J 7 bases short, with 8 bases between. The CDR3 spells CASSGRVEAFF. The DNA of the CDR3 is TGTGCCAGCAGTGGTAGGGTTGAAGCTTTCTTT.

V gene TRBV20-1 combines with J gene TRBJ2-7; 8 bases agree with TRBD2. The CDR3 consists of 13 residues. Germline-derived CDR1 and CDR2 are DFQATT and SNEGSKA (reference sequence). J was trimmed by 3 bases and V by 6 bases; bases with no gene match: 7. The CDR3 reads CSAEIAGLYEQYF. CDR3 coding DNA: TGCAGTGCGGAAATAGCGGGGCTCTACGAGCAGTACTTC.

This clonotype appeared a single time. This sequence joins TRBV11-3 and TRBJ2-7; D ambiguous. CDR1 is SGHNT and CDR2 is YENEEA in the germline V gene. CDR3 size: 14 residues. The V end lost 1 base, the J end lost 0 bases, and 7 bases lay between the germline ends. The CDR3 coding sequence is TGTGCCAGCAGCTTAGCCAGGAACTCCTACGAGCAGTACTTC. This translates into CASSLARNSYEQYF.